The 20 T cell receptor beta chains below come from one sample, sequenced in a study of response to subunit inactivated influenza vaccine. TCRdb recomputed calls from the RT-PCR reads with MiXCR, one row per CDR3 protein. The profile shows under 850,000 distinct CDR3 sequences, 18% of them singletons. Sequencing was performed on PBMCs from blood, taken around 5 days after vaccination. These receptors all stem from a man aged 50 to 60 who received an inactivated influenza vaccine.

This clonotype has at least ten counts. This sequence joins TRBV11-2 and TRBJ2-7; D unclear. V lost 1 base and J lost 3, with 7 bases in between. The CDR3 has 13 residues. Germline V gene lookup returns CDR1 SGHAT and CDR2 FQNNGV. The CDR3 spells CASSLVRSYEQYF. The CDR3 DNA reads as TGTGCCAGCAGCTTAGTGAGGAGCTACGAGCAGTACTTC.

This clonotype has a handful of counts. The rearrangement links TRBV7-3 to TRBJ2-1; 11 nucleotides align to TRBD2. V gave up 4 bases and J gave up 5 bases; unmatched junction bases: 7. CDR1 and CDR2 (germline): SGHTA, FQGTGA. The CDR3 totals 16 residues. CDR3 region: CASSSRGTSGNNEQFF. The CDR3 DNA reads TGTGCCAGCAGCTCGCGGGGGACTAGCGGTAACAATGAGCAGTTCTTC.

The rearrangement joins TRBV6-5 to TRBJ1-2; no clear D gene. The CDR3 consists of 12 residues. V dropped 7 bases and J dropped 7 bases, with 13 bases sitting between them. Germline assignment: CDR1 MNHEY and CDR2 SVGAGI. The CDR3 sequence is CASKGTQSGYTF. The CDR3 DNA reads TGTGCCAGCAAAGGCACTCAAAGTGGCTACACCTTC.

V and J are TRBV9 and TRBJ2-3; 10 nucleotides match TRBD2. Trimming removed 3 bases from V and 0 bases from J; junction bases left unmatched: 4. The CDR3 has 16 amino acids. Germline V gene sequence: CDR1 SGDLS, CDR2 YYNGEE. The CDR3 DNA reads TGTGCCAGCAGCGCGCTAGCGGGAGTGAGCACAGATACGCAGTATTTT. It is translated as CASSALAGVSTDTQYF. The full variable domain, its missing parts supplied by reference TRBV9 and TRBJ2-3, is DSGVTQTPKHLITATGQRVTLRCSPRSGDLSVYWYQQSLDQGLQFLIQYYNGEERAKGNILERFSAQQFPDLHSELNLSSLELGDSALYFCASSALAGVSTDTQYFGPGTRLTVL.

The sample holds a few counts of this clonotype. The chain has TRBV20-1 and TRBJ1-1; D is uncertain. V was pared by 2 bases and J by 1 base, with 5 bases between. CDR3 size: 12 residues. The germline V gene encodes CDR1 DFQATT and CDR2 SNEGSKA (reference sequence). The CDR3 region has the DNA TGCAGTGCTAGATGGTCGAACACTGAAGCTTTCTTT. It yields the protein CSARWSNTEAFF.

The table lists this clonotype with a few counts. This chain uses TRBV6-2 or TRBV6-3 with TRBJ2-1; 9 nucleotides agree with TRBD2. The ends lost 6 bases at V and 2 bases at J; junction bases unmatched: 5. The CDR3 runs to 15 residues. The germline V gene has CDR1 MNHEY and CDR2 SVGEGT. CDR3 protein: CASSRQREAYNEQFF. CDR3 coding DNA: TGTGCCAGCAGCAGACAGCGGGAGGCCTACAATGAGCAGTTCTTC.

A few counts support this clonotype. V and J are TRBV20-1 and TRBJ2-3; the match to TRBD2 covers 13 bases. The J segment lost 4 bases and the V segment lost 4 bases, leaving 2 bases of the junction unmatched. Germline-derived CDR1 and CDR2 are DFQATT and SNEGSKA (reference sequence). This CDR3 region has 14 residues. CDR3 protein: CSAKGLAGSDTQYF. The DNA for the CDR3 is TGCAGTGCTAAGGGACTAGCGGGATCAGATACGCAGTATTTT.

The chain uses TRBV5-1 and TRBJ2-7; 8 bases map to TRBD1. The CDR3 runs to 16 residues. Germline V gene data show CDR1 as SGHRS and CDR2 as YFSETQ. The V and J ends lost 0 bases and 2 bases, in that order; junction bases with no gene match: 7. The DNA for the CDR3 is TGCGCCAGCAGCTTGGGTGGGACAGGCATAACCTACGAGCAGTACTTC. Translation gives CASSLGGTGITYEQYF.

The chain is built from TRBV5-1 and TRBJ2-7; 11 bases are shared with TRBD1. Germline values: CDR1 SGHRS, CDR2 YFSETQ. With 4 bases clipped from V and 7 bases from J, the junction kept 7 bases outside the gene matches. The CDR3 loop spans 14 amino acids. The CDR3, as DNA: TGCGCCAGCAGCCACGGACAGGGGGCAGGAGAGCAGTACTTC. Its protein product is CASSHGQGAGEQYF.

The chain has TRBV11-2 and TRBJ2-7, with a possible D match to TRBD2 (5 bases). Per the germline V gene, CDR1 is SGHAT and CDR2 is FQNNGV. The CDR3 runs to 13 residues. V dropped 1 base and J dropped 9 bases, with 13 bases sitting between them. The CDR3 DNA reads TGTGCCAGCAGCTTAGGTTTAGCCGCGGGGCAGTACTTC. Translating gives CASSLGLAAGQYF.

The chain carries TRBV20-1 and TRBJ2-5; TRBD1 matches at 8 bases. With 0 bases clipped from V and 5 bases from J, the junction kept 8 bases outside the gene matches. This CDR3 has 15 residues. Per the germline V gene, CDR1 is DFQATT and CDR2 is SNEGSKA (reference sequence). The CDR3 loop is CSARDDQGAWETQYF. DNA of the CDR3: TGCAGTGCTAGAGATGATCAGGGGGCATGGGAGACCCAGTACTTC.

J is TRBJ1-5 and V is TRBV27; 7 bases line up with TRBD1. The V segment lost 0 bases and the J segment 0 bases; nucleotides outside the gene matches: 2. The CDR3 has 16 amino acids. Germline V gene data show CDR1 as MNHEY and CDR2 as SMNVEV (reference sequence). For the CDR3, the DNA is TGTGCCAGCAGTTTATCGGGACAGTATAGCAATCAGCCCCAGCATTTT. Amino acids: CASSLSGQYSNQPQHF.

This clonotype occurred a few times. The chain links TRBV6-1 to TRBJ1-1; D is uncertain. The V gene's germline CDR1 is MNHNS and CDR2 SASEGT. Trimming removed 8 bases from V and 4 bases from J, with 14 bases in between. The CDR3 spans 13 residues. CDR3: CASRLGVGTEAFF. The CDR3 DNA follows: TGTGCCAGCCGCCTTGGAGTGGGCACTGAAGCTTTCTTT.

The chain links TRBV7-9 to TRBJ2-2; a weak D match, TRBD1 (6 bases). V shed 6 bases and J shed 0 bases, with 11 bases lying between them. CDR1 is SEHNR, CDR2 FQNEAQ, per germline (reference sequence). There are 15 residues in the CDR3. The chain's CDR3 is CASRTGTSNTGELFF. CDR3 bases: TGTGCCAGCAGGACCGGGACATCGAACACCGGGGAGCTGTTTTTT. The full variable domain, its missing parts supplied by reference TRBV7-9 and TRBJ2-2, is DTGVSQNPRHKITKRGQNVTFRCDPISEHNRLYWYRQTLGQGPEFLTYFQNEAQLEKSRLLSDRFSAERPKGSFSTLEIQRTEQGDSAMYLCASRTGTSNTGELFFGEGSRLTVL.

The CDR3, as DNA: TGTGCCAGCAGGAGGCAGGCGGTAGCGGGGCCTTACAATGAGCAGTTCTTC. Translated: CASRRQAVAGPYNEQFF. This chain connects TRBV5-5 to TRBJ2-1; 8 nucleotides match TRBD2. CDR3 size: 17 residues. CDR1 and CDR2 (germline): SGHKS, YYEKEE (reference sequence). Trimming removed 5 bases from V and 4 bases from J; junction bases left unmatched: 14. The variable domain in full, with the rest retrieved from reference TRBV5-5 and TRBJ2-1, is DAGVTQSPTHLIKTRGQQVTLRCSPISGHKSVSWYQQVLGQGPQFIFQYYEKEERGRGNFPDRFSARQFPNYSSELNVNALLLGDSALYLCASRRQAVAGPYNEQFFGPGTRLTVL.

This clonotype was detected a few times. This chain connects TRBV7-9 to TRBJ2-7; D may correspond to TRBD1 or TRBD2 (5 bases each). Trimming stripped 5 bases from V and 4 bases from J, with 18 bases between. CDR1 is SEHNR and CDR2 is FQNEAQ in the germline V gene (reference sequence). The CDR3 is 15 residues long. The CDR3 loop reads CASSPGAPKDYEQYF. CDR3 coding DNA: TGTGCCAGCAGCCCCGGGGCGCCCAAGGATTACGAGCAGTACTTC. Based on the CDR3 plus reference TRBV7-9 and TRBJ2-7, the full variable domain is DTGVSQNPRHKITKRGQNVTFRCDPISEHNRLYWYRQTLGQGPEFLTYFQNEAQLEKSRLLSDRFSAERPKGSFSTLEIQRTEQGDSAMYLCASSPGAPKDYEQYFGPGTRLTVT.

As DNA, the CDR3 is TGCAGTGCAATGCGGGGGGGCACAGATACGCAGTATTTT. Encoded protein: CSAMRGGTDTQYF. The rearrangement links TRBV20-1 to TRBJ2-3; 8 bases match TRBD2. The CDR3 has 13 residues. In germline, CDR1 is DFQATT, CDR2 SNEGSKA (reference sequence). The V and J ends lost 6 bases and 1 base, in that order; junction bases with no gene match: 3.

This clonotype was picked up a small number of times. The gene calls are TRBV7-8 and TRBJ1-1; the D is unclear. Trimming stripped 5 bases from V and 5 bases from J, with 15 bases between. Germline CDR1 SGHVS, CDR2 FQNEAQ. CDR3 length: 14 amino acids. The CDR3 nucleotides read TGTGCCAGCAGCGCCGTGGTTTCGCGGACTGAAGCTTTCTTT. Its translation: CASSAVVSRTEAFF.

This chain uses TRBV5-4 with TRBJ1-2; a weak D match, TRBD1 (5 bases). The germline V gene encodes CDR1 SGHNT and CDR2 YYREEE (reference sequence). Trimming pared 0 bases from V and 3 bases from J, leaving 12 bases between. This CDR3 spans 15 amino acids. The CDR3 coding sequence is TGTGCCAGCAGCTTGGACGCCGGGGGTGACTATGGCTACACCTTC. This codes for CASSLDAGGDYGYTF.

There are a few counts of this clonotype. This rearrangement joins TRBV12-3 or TRBV12-4 to TRBJ1-3; 11 nucleotides agree with TRBD1. The CDR3 is 16 residues long. V lost 6 bases and J lost 3; bases outside the gene matches: 7. The CDR3 DNA reads as TGTGCCAGCAGGGGACAGGGGGGAGGAAGTGGAAACACCATATATTTT. Its protein is CASRGQGGGSGNTIYF.